The TCR beta chain described here comes from a study of blood T cells in healthy people across ages. Primers used in a second PCR of about 6 to 11 cycles were a sample-barcoded 5' primer and a J-beta primer mix. The study obtained at least 3 million CDR3-containing paired-end reads from every sample. TCRdb reprocessed the 5' RACE reads with MiXCR, giving one entry per CDR3 protein. The sample holds over a million distinct CDR3 sequences, approximately 43% seen once. The CDR3 consists of 14 residues. Trimming removed 5 bases from V and 4 bases from J; junction bases left unmatched: 1. The V gene's germline CDR1 is MNHEY and CDR2 SVGEGT.

This TCR derives from a woman younger than 30 in good health. The V and J genes are TRBV6-2 or TRBV6-3 and TRBJ2-2, with 10 bases identical to TRBD2. Sample: blood. This CDR3 reads CASSSGGATGELFF. The CDR3 DNA reads as TGTGCCAGCAGTAGCGGGGGGGCCACCGGGGAGCTGTTTTTT.